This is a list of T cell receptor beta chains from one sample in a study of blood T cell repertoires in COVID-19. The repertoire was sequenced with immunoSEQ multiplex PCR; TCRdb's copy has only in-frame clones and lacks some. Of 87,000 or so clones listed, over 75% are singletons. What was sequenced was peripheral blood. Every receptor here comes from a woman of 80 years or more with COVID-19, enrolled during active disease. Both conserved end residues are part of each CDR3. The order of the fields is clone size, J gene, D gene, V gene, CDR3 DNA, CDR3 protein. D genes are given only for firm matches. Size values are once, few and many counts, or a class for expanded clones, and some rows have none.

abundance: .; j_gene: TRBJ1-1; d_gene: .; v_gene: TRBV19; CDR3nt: TGTGCCAGTAGAACTAGCAGGGCCTCCAACACTGAAGCTTTCTTT; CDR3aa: CASRTSRASNTEAFF
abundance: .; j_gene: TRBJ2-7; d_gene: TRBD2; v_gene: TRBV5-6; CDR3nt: TGTGCCAGCAGCGGTAACGGCGGGGGGTTTTACGAGCAGTACTTC; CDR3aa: CASSGNGGGFYEQYF
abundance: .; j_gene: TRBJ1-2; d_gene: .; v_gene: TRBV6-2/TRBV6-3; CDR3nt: TGTGCCAGCAGTTACAAATCGAGCGACTATGGCTACACCTTC; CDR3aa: CASSYKSSDYGYTF
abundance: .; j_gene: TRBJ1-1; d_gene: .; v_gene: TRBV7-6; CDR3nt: TGTGCCAGCAGCTTAGTACCTCTATCGAACACTGAAGCTTTCTTT; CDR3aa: CASSLVPLSNTEAFF
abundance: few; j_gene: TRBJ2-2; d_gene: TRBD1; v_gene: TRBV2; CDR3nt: TGTGCCAGCAGACAGGGGACCGGCACCGGGGAGCTGTTTTTT; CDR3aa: CASRQGTGTGELFF
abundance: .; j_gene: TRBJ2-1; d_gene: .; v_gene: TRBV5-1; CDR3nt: TGCGCCAGCAGCATGACTAGTACTTACAATGAGCAGTTCTTC; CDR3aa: CASSMTSTYNEQFF
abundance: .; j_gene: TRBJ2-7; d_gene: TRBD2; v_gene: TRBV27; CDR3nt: TGTGCCAGCAGTTTTAAGGCTAGCGGGAGGGCTGGAGAGCAGTACTTC; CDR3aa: CASSFKASGRAGEQYF
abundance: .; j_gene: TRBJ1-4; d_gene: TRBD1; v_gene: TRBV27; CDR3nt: TGTGCCAGCAGTTTATCGCCACAGGGGGGATATGAAAAACTGTTTTTT; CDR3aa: CASSLSPQGGYEKLFF
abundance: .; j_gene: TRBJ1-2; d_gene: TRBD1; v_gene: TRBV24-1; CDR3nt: TGTGCCACCAGTGACGGGACAGTATATGGCTACACCTTC; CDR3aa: CATSDGTVYGYTF
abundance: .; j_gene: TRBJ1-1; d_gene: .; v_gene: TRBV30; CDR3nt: TGTGCCTGGAGTGTACACGGGGGTGAAGCTTTCTTT; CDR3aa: CAWSVHGGEAFF
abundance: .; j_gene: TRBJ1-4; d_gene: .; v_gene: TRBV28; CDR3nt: TGTGCCAGCAGCCGCCCGGGACTAAGGGGAAAACTGTTTTTT; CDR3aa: CASSRPGLRGKLFF
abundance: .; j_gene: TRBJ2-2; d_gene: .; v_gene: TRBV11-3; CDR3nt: TGTGCCAGCAGCTCCGGGACAAGGAACACCGGGGAGCTGTTTTTT; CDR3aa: CASSSGTRNTGELFF
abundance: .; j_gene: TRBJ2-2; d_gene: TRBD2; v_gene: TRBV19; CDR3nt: TGTGCCAGTAGTATAAGCGGGAGCGGTGACACCGGGGAGCTGTTTTTT; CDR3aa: CASSISGSGDTGELFF
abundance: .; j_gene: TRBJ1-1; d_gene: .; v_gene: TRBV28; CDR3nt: TGTGCCATCGAGACAGGCGGGACTGAAGCTTTCTTT; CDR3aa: CAIETGGTEAFF
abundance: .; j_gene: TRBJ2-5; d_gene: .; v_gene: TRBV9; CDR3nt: TGTGCCAGCAGCCCGCCGAGGGCGGGCGAGACCCAGTACTTC; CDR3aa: CASSPPRAGETQYF
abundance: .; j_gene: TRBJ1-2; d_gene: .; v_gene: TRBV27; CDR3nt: TGTGCCAGCAGTTTTAAACCGGGGATAGGCTACACCTTC; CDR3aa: CASSFKPGIGYTF
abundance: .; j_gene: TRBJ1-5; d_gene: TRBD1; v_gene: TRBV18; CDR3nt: TGTGCCAGCTCACCGAAAGGGACAGGGCTTCAGCCCCAGCATTTT; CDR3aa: CASSPKGTGLQPQHF
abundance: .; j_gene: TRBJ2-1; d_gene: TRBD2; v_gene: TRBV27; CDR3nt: TGTGCCAGCAGTCCGAGCCCTAGCGGGAATCTATACAATGAGCAGTTCTTC; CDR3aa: CASSPSPSGNLYNEQFF
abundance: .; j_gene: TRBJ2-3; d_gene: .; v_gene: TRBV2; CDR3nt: TGTGCCAGCACAGGGGGCACAGATACGCAGTATTTT; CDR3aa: CASTGGTDTQYF
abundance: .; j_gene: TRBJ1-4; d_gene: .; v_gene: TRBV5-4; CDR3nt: TGTGCCAGCAGCGTGCGGGGGGCAACTAATGAAAAACTGTTTTTT; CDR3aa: CASSVRGATNEKLFF
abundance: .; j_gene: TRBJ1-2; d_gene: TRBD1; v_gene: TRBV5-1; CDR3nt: TGCGCCAGCAGCCCGGGACAGATAAACTATGGCTACACCTTC; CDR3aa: CASSPGQINYGYTF
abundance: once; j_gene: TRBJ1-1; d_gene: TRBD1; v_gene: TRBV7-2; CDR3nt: TGTGCCAGCAGCCTCGACAGGGACACTGAAGCTTTCTTT; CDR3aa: CASSLDRDTEAFF
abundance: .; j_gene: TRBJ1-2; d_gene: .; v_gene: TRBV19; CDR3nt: TGTGCCAGTAGTATACGCGCCCTTGGAGGGCCCTACACCTTC; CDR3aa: CASSIRALGGPYTF
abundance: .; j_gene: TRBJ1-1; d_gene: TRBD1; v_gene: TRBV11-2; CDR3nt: TGTGCCAGCAGTTCAGGACAGGGGGTGCTAGGGGGCACTGAAGCTTTCTTT; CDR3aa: CASSSGQGVLGGTEAFF
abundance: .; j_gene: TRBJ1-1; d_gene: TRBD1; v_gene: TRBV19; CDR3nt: TGTGCCAGTAGTACTCGTAGCAGGGGGGCCGGTACTGAAGCTTTCTTT; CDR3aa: CASSTRSRGAGTEAFF
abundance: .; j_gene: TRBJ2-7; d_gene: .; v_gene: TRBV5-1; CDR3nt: TGCGCCAGCAGCTTTGGTACGGGACTCGAGCAGTACTTC; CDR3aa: CASSFGTGLEQYF
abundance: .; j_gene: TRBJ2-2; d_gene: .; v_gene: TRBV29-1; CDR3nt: TGCAGCGTTGGGTACAGTACGAACACCGGGGAGCTGTTTTTT; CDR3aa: CSVGYSTNTGELFF
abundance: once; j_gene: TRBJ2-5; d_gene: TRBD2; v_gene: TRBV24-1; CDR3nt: TGTGCCACCAGTGACCCTAGCGGGGGGGCCGAGACCCAGTACTTC; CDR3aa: CATSDPSGGAETQYF
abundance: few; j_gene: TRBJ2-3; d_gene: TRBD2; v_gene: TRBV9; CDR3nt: TGTGCCAGCAGCGTAGTCCTAGCGGGAGGGCTAGATACGCAGTATTTT; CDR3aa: CASSVVLAGGLDTQYF
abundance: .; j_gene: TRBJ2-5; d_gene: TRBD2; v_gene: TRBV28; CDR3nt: TGTGCCAGCAGCACGACTAGCCCCGAGACCCAGTACTTC; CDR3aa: CASSTTSPETQYF
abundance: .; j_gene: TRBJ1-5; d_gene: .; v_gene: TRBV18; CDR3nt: TGTGCCAGCTCACCAGCGGGAGGACAGCCCCAGCATTTT; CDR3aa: CASSPAGGQPQHF
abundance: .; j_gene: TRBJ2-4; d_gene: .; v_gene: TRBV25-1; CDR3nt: TGTGCCAGCAGCCCTCGGGAGAGCAAAAACATTCAGTACTTC; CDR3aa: CASSPRESKNIQYF
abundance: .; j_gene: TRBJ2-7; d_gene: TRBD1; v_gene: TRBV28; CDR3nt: TGTGCCAGCAGCTCCGTAGGACAGGGACCCTACGAGCAGTACTTC; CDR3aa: CASSSVGQGPYEQYF
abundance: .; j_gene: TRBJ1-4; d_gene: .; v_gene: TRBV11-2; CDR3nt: TGTGCCAGCAGGACGTCGGGGGGAGATGAAAAACTGTTTTTT; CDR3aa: CASRTSGGDEKLFF
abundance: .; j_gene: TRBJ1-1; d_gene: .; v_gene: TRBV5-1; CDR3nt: TGCGCCAGCAGCTGGAGCCGGGACACTGAAGCTTTCTTT; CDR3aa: CASSWSRDTEAFF
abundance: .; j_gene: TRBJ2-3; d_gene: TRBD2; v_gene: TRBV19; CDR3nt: TGTGCCAGTAAAACTGTCGGGGGGGGAGATACGCAGTATTTT; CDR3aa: CASKTVGGGDTQYF
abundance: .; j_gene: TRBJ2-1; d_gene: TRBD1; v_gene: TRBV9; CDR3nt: TGTGCCAGCAGCGTAGCAGGGACAGGGGGCTTCGATGAGCAGTTCTTC; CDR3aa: CASSVAGTGGFDEQFF
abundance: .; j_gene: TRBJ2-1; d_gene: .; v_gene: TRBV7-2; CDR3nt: TGTGCCAGTCCATTAGGAGGGTCCGGAGGTAATTCGTATGAGCAGTTCTTC; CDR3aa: CASPLGGSGGNSYEQFF
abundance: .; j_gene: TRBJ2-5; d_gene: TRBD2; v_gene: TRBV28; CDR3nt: TGTGCCAGCAGCCCTCTAGCGGGAGCGTCAAAGACCCAGTACTTC; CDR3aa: CASSPLAGASKTQYF
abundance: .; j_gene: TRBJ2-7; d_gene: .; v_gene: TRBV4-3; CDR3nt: TGCGCCAGCAGCCAAACAGCAAGAACCCTTCGGGAGCAGTACTTC; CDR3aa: CASSQTARTLREQYF
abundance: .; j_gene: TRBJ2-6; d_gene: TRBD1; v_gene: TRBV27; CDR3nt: TGTGCCAGCAGGACAGGGTCTGGGGCCAACGTCCTGACTTTC; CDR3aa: CASRTGSGANVLTF
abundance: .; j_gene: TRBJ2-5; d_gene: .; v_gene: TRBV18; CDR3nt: TGTGCCAGCTCACCTCCGGGTCAGCGACAAGAGACCCAGTACTTC; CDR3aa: CASSPPGQRQETQYF
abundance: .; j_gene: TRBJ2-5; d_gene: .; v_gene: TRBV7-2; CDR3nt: TGTGCCAGCACCAGGACGGGGACACAAGAGACCCAGTACTTC; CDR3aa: CASTRTGTQETQYF
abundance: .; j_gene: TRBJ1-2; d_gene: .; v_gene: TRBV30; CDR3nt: TGTGCCTGGAGTGCCGGACCTATGTGGGGAGATAACTATGGCTACACCTTC; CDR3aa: CAWSAGPMWGDNYGYTF
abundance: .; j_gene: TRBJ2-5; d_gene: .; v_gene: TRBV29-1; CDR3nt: TGCAGCGTTGAAGGGTCAGACCAGGGTGGGACCCAGTACTTC; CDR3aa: CSVEGSDQGGTQYF
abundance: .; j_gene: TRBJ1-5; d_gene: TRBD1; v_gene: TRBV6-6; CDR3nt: TGTGCCAGCAGGTGGGGACAGATTCATACGGATCAGCCCCAGCATTTT; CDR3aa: CASRWGQIHTDQPQHF
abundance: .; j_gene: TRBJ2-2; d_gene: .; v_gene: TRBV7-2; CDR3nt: TGTGCCAGCAGCTGGAACCGGGACGGGGAGCTGTTTTTT; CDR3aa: CASSWNRDGELFF
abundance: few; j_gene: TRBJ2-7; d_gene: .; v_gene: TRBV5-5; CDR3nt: TGTGCCAGCAGCTTGGAGGGGCGTTTGTACGAGCAGTACTTC; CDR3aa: CASSLEGRLYEQYF
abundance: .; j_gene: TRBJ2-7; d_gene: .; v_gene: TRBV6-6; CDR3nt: TGTGCCAGCAGTTCTAGGGGGTCTCTTTCCTACGAGCAGTACTTC; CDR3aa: CASSSRGSLSYEQYF
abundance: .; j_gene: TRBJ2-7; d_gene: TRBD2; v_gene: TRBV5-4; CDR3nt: TGTGCCAGCAGCCAACCTGGGACAGTCGGACTAGCGGGAGCGCAGTACTTC; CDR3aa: CASSQPGTVGLAGAQYF
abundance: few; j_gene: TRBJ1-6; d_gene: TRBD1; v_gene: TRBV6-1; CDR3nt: TGTGCCAGCAGTGAAGCCCCGACAGGGCGTTGGGGTAGCTCCTATAATTCACCCCTCCACTTT; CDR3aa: CASSEAPTGRWGSSYNSPLHF
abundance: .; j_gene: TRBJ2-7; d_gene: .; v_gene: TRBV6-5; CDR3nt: TGTGCCAGCAGTTACGCGGACTACTCCGAGCAGTACTTC; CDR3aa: CASSYADYSEQYF
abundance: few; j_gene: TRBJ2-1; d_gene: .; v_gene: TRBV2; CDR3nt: TGTGCCAGAAGGGAGAGACTATACAATGAGCAGTTCTTC; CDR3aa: CARRERLYNEQFF